Reported below is one TCR beta chain. This clone appeared a few times. There is no known antigen for this receptor. This may be a read error, as it is one base from a much larger clone. The same CDR3 arises from other DNA sequences in this sample as well. From the cysteine through the phenylalanine, the CDR3 covers 17 amino acids. CDR3 DNA is the only sequence kept; it has 51 bases, read in frame from the first base. According to the germline V gene (reference sequence), CDR1 reads DFQATT and CDR2 reads SNEGSKA. V and J are truncated by 3 bases and 0 bases respectively, leaving an intervening sequence of 18 bases. Before undergoing thyroid surgery, none of the patients had been given any kind of treatment. Using T-cell receptor beta sequencing, the researchers looked back retrospectively at clinical samples from patients, gathered between the early 2010s and the late 2010s. These data originate in a study of metastatic and nonmetastatic thyroid tumors (dated by TCRdb to 2018 to 2020). In terms of the full investigation: For patients with malignant and with benign thyroid disease, the researchers compared repertoires between peripheral blood samples and tumor or nodule tissue samples. General conclusions and limits of the study: TCR beta diversity was reported as significantly higher in malignant tumors than in benign nodules, in both blood and tumor samples.

Libraries were built with PCR. Sequenced using an Illumina HiSeq 4000. High-throughput sequencing was used to profile the TCR beta-chain CDR3 region of each patient. As for how the authors treated the data: CDR3 differences across clinicopathological groups were used to build a classifier for discriminating distant-metastatic papillary thyroid cancer patients. To measure repertoire diversity the researchers used the Shannon index, while the Morisita-Horn index served to gauge how similar the tumor and blood repertoires were. The public sequencing data were trimmed at Q25 with fastp and processed into clonotypes with MiXCR by TCRdb, which kept only in-frame beta chains. The V and J calls, along with clone size, are taken from TCRdb and not from the paper's own processing. For this sample the table gives 50,000 to 60,000 clones, of which around a sixth were detected only once. Clones ranked in the top ten supply around 3% of the sample.

Sequencing input: blood. This sequence uses TRBV20-1 and TRBJ2-4; the best D guess is TRBD1, with 5 bases matching. The TCR sequence derives from a female donor with papillary thyroid cancer or a benign thyroid nodule (not recorded which). Some clones in this sample may be carry-over from other donors' samples. The DNA sequence is given as TGCAGTGCTAGCGTCCAGGGTGGAAGAGGAGCCAAAAACATTCAGTACTTC. This translates into CSASVQGGRGAKNIQYF.